Below, 9 T cell receptor beta chains from the same sample are listed, as sequenced in a study of T cell responses to AZD1222 COVID-19 vaccine. Here immunoSEQ multiplex PCR was the method, and the copy in TCRdb shows in-frame clones only, minus some. The profile shows 200,000 or so clones, 94% of them singletons. Specimen: peripheral blood, collected on day 0 of AZD1222 vaccination. The origin of the receptors is an adult in good health.

The rearrangement links TRBV30 to TRBJ1-4; TRBD1 might be the D (5 bases). Trimming stripped 6 bases from V and 0 bases from J, with 8 bases between. From germline, CDR1 is GTSNPN and CDR2 SVGIG (reference sequence). CDR3 length equals 13 residues. The DNA for the CDR3 is TGTGCCTGTCGGGGGGCAACTAATGAAAAACTGTTTTTT. Translating gives CACRGATNEKLFF.

This clone showed up just once. The chain is built from TRBV3-1 (or the pseudogene TRBV3-2) and TRBJ1-5; D is unclear. The V gene lost 1 base and the J gene lost 8 bases, with 15 bases spanning the gap. Germline CDR1 LGHDT, CDR2 YNNKEL (reference sequence). This CDR3 comprises 15 residues. The CDR3 nucleotides read TGTGCCAGCAGCCAAGTGGCCAGTTCGGCCGAGCCCCAGCATTTT. It is translated as CASSQVASSAEPQHF.

The rearrangement joins TRBV24-1 to TRBJ2-5, with TRBD1 matching 11 bases. V lost 4 bases to trimming and J lost 5 bases; unmatched junction nucleotides: 5. Looked up from germline, CDR1 is KGHDR and CDR2 is SFDVKD. The CDR3 length is 15 residues. The CDR3 nucleotides are TGTGCCACCAGTGACGTGGACAGGGGGCTGGAGACCCAGTACTTC. Amino acids: CATSDVDRGLETQYF.

The gene calls are TRBV19 and TRBJ1-6; D gene uncertain. This CDR3 spans 14 amino acids. Germline values: CDR1 LNHDA, CDR2 SQIVND (reference sequence). V lost 6 bases to trimming and J lost 3 bases, with 9 bases between them. The CDR3 is CASRDYYYNSPLHF. The CDR3, as DNA: TGTGCCAGTAGGGATTACTACTATAATTCACCCCTCCACTTT. Combining the CDR3 with reference TRBV19 and TRBJ1-6 gives the whole variable domain DGGITQSPKYLFRKEGQNVTLSCEQNLNHDAMYWYRQDPGQGLRLIYYSQIVNDFQKGDIAEGYSVSREKKESFPLTVTSAQKNPTAFYLCASRDYYYNSPLHFGNGTRLTVT.

The chain carries TRBV9 and TRBJ1-2; 7 nucleotides agree with TRBD1. The length of the CDR3 is 17 residues. With 4 bases clipped from V and 1 base from J, the junction kept 13 bases outside the gene matches. CDR1 is SGDLS, CDR2 YYNGEE, per germline. The CDR3 DNA follows: TGTGCCAGCAGCCCGGTCGGCGGGACAGCCTTTAACTATGGCTACACCTTC. Translated, it gives CASSPVGGTAFNYGYTF.

The rearrangement links TRBV10-3 to TRBJ1-2; D not certain. V was cut by 3 bases and J by 8 bases, with 13 bases left in between. This CDR3 has 13 residues. Germline CDR1 and CDR2: ENHRY and SYGVKD. The CDR3 DNA reads as TGTGCCATCAGTGATGGGAGGGCTGGAGGCTACACCTTC. Its translation: CAISDGRAGGYTF.

The V call is TRBV6-5, the J call TRBJ2-7; D might be TRBD2 (6 bases). Per the germline V gene, CDR1 is MNHEY and CDR2 is SVGAGI. The CDR3 loop spans 11 amino acids. V was shortened by 10 bases and J by 4 bases, with 11 bases between the two germline ends. The CDR3 nucleotides read TGTGCCACCACTAGCAAATACGAGCAGTACTTC. It encodes CATTSKYEQYF.

This chain links TRBV7-2 with TRBJ1-2, with D possibly being TRBD1 (6 bases). The V end lost 5 bases, the J end lost 8 bases, and 18 bases lay between the germline ends. CDR3 length: 14 residues. CDR1 SGHTA and CDR2 FQGNSA come from the germline V gene. The CDR3 DNA is TGTGCCAGCAGCAAGAGACAGGAGGGCCAGGGCTACACCTTC. This codes for CASSKRQEGQGYTF.

This chain links TRBV27 with TRBJ1-5; 9 bases are shared with TRBD1. The J segment lost 5 bases and the V segment lost 5 bases, leaving 10 bases of the junction unmatched. CDR3 length: 16 residues. Germline V gene data show CDR1 as MNHEY and CDR2 as SMNVEV (reference sequence). This CDR3 reads CASSLDRGARDQPQHF. CDR3 sequence (DNA): TGTGCCAGCAGTCTGGACAGGGGTGCTCGGGATCAGCCCCAGCATTTT.